This T cell receptor beta chain is drawn from a study of T cells in Graves' hyperthyroidism and ophthalmopathy. Uncontrolled infection, other autoimmune disease, pregnancy and lactation each barred patients from inclusion. Diagnostic decisions used clinical symptoms, serum thyroxine and TRAb, thyroid ultrasound and orbital computed tomography. This clonotype has at least ten counts. What it binds is unknown. V dropped 6 bases and J dropped 0 bases, with 12 bases sitting between them. The CDR3 totals 15 residues. Looked up from germline, CDR1 is MDHEN and CDR2 is SYDVKM. Findings and limits, study-wide: Ophthalmopathy, which appeared later, was predicted by the model a median roughly 6.4 months before onset.

Amplification targeted TCR beta CDR3 regions from RNA transcripts. A set of HTBI primers served as the primers for a first-round RT-PCR of the TCR CDR3. TCRdb analysed the multiplex PCR reads with MiXCR anew, one entry per CDR3 protein. This table holds approximately 620,000 distinct CDR3 sequences, 16% found once. The sequenced sample consisted of blood. The clonotype was recovered from a woman between 40 and 50 years old with Graves' ophthalmopathy. The chain links TRBV28 to TRBJ2-4; D not certain. CDR3 residues: CASSLGRLAKNIQYF. The CDR3 region has the DNA TGTGCCAGCAGCCTAGGGCGGTTAGCCAAAAACATTCAGTACTTC.